Shown below are 9 T cell receptor beta chains from a single sample sequenced in a study of CD8 T cells in ankylosing spondylitis. TCRdb analysed the 5' RACE reads with MiXCR anew, one entry per CDR3 protein. The sample consists of around 150,000 distinct CDR3 sequences, roughly an eighth of them appearing once. The sequenced sample was blood, either unsorted or a sorted T cell fraction (not recorded which). The receptors stem from a female donor with ankylosing spondylitis or in good health (not recorded which).

This clonotype was counted many times. The CDR3 region has the DNA TGTGCCAGCAGCTCCGACCCGGGCAATCAGCCCCAGCATTTT. Translated, it gives CASSSDPGNQPQHF. V and J are TRBV7-8 and TRBJ1-5; the D is unclear. Trimming stripped 4 bases from V and 2 bases from J, with 9 bases between. Germline-derived CDR1 and CDR2 are SGHVS and FQNEAQ. This CDR3 has 14 amino acids.

This clonotype was seen at least ten times. The chain couples TRBV20-1 to TRBJ1-4, with TRBD1 matching 9 bases. Losses at the gene ends were 4 bases for V and 7 bases for J; bases not matched to a gene: 4. The CDR3 length is 13 residues. In germline, CDR1 is DFQATT, CDR2 SNEGSKA (reference sequence). Here the CDR3 DNA reads TGCAGTGCTAAACAGGGGGCAGGTGAAAAACTGTTTTTT. Encoded protein: CSAKQGAGEKLFF.

This clonotype was seen at least ten times. DNA for the CDR3: TGCAGCGCCGCCCTCACAGATACGCAGTATTTT. This codes for CSAALTDTQYF. This sequence joins TRBV29-1 and TRBJ2-3, with unresolved D. CDR3 length: 11 amino acids. V was cut by 7 bases and J by 2 bases, with 7 bases left in between. Germline CDR1 SQVTM, CDR2 ANQGSEA.

This clonotype came up many times. CDR3 in amino acids: CASTVRVNEQFF. The CDR3 DNA follows: TGTGCCAGCACGGTAAGGGTCAATGAGCAGTTCTTC. The J gene is TRBJ2-1, the V gene TRBV12-3 or TRBV12-4, with D hard to call. V lost 7 bases to trimming and J lost 6 bases, with 10 bases between them. CDR3 length: 12 amino acids.

This clonotype came up a few times. V gene TRBV5-1 combines with J gene TRBJ2-3, with 9 nucleotides matching TRBD1. The CDR3 consists of 15 residues. Germline V CDR1 and CDR2: SGHRS, YFSETQ. V shed 0 bases and J 3 bases; nucleotides not matched to a gene: 2. The CDR3 bases are TGCGCCAGCAGCTTGGACGGACAGGGGACAGATACGCAGTATTTT. It yields the protein CASSLDGQGTDTQYF. Using reference TRBV5-1 and TRBJ2-3 for the parts outside the CDR3, the full variable domain is KAGVTQTPRYLIKTRGQQVTLSCSPISGHRSVSWYQQTPGQGLQFLFEYFSETQRNKGNFPGRFSGRQFSNSRSEMNVSTLELGDSALYLCASSLDGQGTDTQYFGPGTRLTVL.

With regard to this clonotype: The junction and the germline gene differ at one end; a read error may be behind it. The chain employs TRBV12-3 or TRBV12-4 and TRBJ2-1, with D unclear. The CDR3 length is 13 residues. CDR3 nucleotide sequence: TGTGCCAGCAGTTGGGGAACCTCTAGTGAGCAGCTCTTC. Protein sequence: CASSWGTSSEQLF.

This clonotype was detected ten times or more. The V gene is TRBV29-1, the J gene TRBJ2-5; 8 bases align to TRBD2. Germline-derived CDR1 and CDR2 are SQVTM and ANQGSEA. The CDR3 is made up of 16 amino acids. V was clipped by 6 bases and J by 0 bases; unmatched bases: 12. The CDR3 loop reads CSVQKSASGYQETQYF. CDR3 bases: TGCAGCGTACAAAAGTCGGCTAGCGGGTACCAAGAGACCCAGTACTTC.

This clonotype has at least ten counts. V and J are TRBV7-9 and TRBJ2-1, with 13 nucleotides matching TRBD2. The length of the CDR3 is 16 residues. Germline V gene lookup returns CDR1 SEHNR and CDR2 FQNEAQ (reference sequence). Trimming took 5 bases from V and 4 from J; bases not matched to a gene: 5. The CDR3: CASSGRTSGSYNEQFF. The DNA for the CDR3 is TGTGCCAGCAGCGGCAGGACTAGCGGGAGTTACAATGAGCAGTTCTTC.

This clonotype has just a few counts. The chain employs TRBV27 and TRBJ2-1; D gene unclear. Trimming left V 5 bases short and J 6 bases short, with 20 bases between. The CDR3 has 16 amino acids. Germline CDR1 is MNHEY and CDR2 is SMNVEV (reference sequence). CDR3 in DNA: TGTGCCAGCAGTCGACAACGGACCTCTTATCGCAATGAGCAGTTCTTC. Amino acids: CASSRQRTSYRNEQFF.